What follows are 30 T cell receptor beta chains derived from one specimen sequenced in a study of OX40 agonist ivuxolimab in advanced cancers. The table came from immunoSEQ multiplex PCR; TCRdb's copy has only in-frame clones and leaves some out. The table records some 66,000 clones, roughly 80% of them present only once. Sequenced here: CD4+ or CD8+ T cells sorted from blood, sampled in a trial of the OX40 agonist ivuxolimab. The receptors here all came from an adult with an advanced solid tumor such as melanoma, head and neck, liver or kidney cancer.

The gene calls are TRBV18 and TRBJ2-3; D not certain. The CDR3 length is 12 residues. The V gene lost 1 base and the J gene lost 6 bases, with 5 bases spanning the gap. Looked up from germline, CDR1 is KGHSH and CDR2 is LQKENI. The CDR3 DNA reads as TGTGCCAGCTCACCACTATCTGATACGCAGTATTTT. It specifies CASSPLSDTQYF.

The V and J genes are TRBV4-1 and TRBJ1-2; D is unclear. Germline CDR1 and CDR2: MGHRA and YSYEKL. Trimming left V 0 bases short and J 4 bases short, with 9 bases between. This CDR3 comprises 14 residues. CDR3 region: CASSQEAGSYGYTF. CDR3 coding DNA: TGCGCCAGCAGCCAAGAAGCAGGCTCCTATGGCTACACCTTC.

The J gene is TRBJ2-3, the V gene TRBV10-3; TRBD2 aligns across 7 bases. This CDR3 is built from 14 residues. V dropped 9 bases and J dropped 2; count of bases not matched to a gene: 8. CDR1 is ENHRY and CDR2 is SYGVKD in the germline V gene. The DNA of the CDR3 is TGTGCCATTGGGGGGAGCGGGAACACAGATACGCAGTATTTT. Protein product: CAIGGSGNTDTQYF.

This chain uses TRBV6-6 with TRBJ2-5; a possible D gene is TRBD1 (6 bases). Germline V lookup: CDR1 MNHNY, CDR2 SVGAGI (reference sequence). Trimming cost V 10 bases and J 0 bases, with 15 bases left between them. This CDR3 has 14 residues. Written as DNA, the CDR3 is TGTGCCACCCGGGACAACTACCACCAAGAGACCCAGTACTTC. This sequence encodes CATRDNYHQETQYF.

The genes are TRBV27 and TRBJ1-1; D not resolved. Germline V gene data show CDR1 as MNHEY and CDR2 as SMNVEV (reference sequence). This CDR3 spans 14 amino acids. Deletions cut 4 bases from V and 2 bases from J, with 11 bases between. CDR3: CASSWGGVNTEAFF. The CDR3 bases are TGTGCCAGCAGTTGGGGAGGAGTCAACACTGAAGCTTTCTTT.

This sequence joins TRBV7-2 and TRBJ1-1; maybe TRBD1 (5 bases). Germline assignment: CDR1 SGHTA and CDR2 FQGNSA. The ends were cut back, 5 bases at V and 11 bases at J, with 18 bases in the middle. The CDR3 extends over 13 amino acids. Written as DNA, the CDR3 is TGTGCCAGCAGCCCCGGGGACTTAAAAGTTGCTTTCTTT. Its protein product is CASSPGDLKVAFF. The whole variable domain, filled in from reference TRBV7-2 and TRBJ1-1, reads GAGVSQSPSNKVTEKGKDVELRCDPISGHTALYWYRQSLGQGLEFLIYFQGNSAPDKSGLPSDRFSAERTGGSVSTLTIQRTQQEDSAVYLCASSPGDLKVAFFGQGTRLTVV.

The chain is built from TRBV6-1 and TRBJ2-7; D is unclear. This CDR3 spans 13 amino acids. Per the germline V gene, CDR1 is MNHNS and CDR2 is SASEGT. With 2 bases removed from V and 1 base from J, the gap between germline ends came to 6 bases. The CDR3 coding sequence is TGTGCCAGCAGTGAATCAGTTTCCTACGAGCAGTACGTC. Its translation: CASSESVSYEQYV.

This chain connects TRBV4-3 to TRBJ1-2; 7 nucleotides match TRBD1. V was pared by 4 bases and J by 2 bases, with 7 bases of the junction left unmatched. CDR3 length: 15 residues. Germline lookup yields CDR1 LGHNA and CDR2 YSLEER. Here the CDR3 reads CASSLETGANYGYTF. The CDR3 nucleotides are TGCGCCAGCAGCCTGGAAACAGGGGCAAACTATGGCTACACCTTC.

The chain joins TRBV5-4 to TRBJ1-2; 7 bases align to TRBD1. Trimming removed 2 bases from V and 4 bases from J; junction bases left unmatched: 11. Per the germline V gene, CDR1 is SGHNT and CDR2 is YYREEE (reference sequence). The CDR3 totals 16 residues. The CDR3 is CASSFDWPGGGYGYTF. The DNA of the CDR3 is TGTGCCAGCAGCTTTGATTGGCCAGGGGGTGGCTATGGCTACACCTTC. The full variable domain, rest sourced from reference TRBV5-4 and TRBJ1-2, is ETGVTQSPTHLIKTRGQQVTLRCSSQSGHNTVSWYQQALGQGPQFIFQYYREEENGRGNFPPRFSGLQFPNYSSELNVNALELDDSALYLCASSFDWPGGGYGYTFGSGTRLTVV.

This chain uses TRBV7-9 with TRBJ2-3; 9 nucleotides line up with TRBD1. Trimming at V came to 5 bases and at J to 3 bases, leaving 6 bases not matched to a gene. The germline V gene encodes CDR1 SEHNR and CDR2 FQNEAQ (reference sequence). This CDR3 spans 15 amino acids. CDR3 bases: TGTGCCAGCAGCCGCCGGGACAGGGTGACAGATACGCAGTATTTT. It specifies CASSRRDRVTDTQYF.

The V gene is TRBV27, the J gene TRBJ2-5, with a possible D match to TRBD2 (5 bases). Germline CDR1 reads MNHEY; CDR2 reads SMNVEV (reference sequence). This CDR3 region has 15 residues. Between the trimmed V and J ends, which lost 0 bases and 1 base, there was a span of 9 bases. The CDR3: CASSLSRAIQETQYF. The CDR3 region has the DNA TGTGCCAGCAGTTTATCGAGGGCAATCCAAGAGACCCAGTACTTC.

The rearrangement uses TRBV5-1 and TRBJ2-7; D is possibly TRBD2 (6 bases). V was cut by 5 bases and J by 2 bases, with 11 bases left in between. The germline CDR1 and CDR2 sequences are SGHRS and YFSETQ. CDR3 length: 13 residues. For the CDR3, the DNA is TGCGCCAGCAGTAGCGGCTTTACCTACGAGCAGTACTTC. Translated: CASSSGFTYEQYF.

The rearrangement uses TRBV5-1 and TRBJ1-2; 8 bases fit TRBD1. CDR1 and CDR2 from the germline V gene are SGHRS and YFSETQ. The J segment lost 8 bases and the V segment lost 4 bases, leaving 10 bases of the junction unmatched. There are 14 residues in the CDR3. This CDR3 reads CASSPEMDRAGYTF. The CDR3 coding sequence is TGCGCCAGCAGCCCCGAAATGGACAGGGCCGGCTACACCTTC.

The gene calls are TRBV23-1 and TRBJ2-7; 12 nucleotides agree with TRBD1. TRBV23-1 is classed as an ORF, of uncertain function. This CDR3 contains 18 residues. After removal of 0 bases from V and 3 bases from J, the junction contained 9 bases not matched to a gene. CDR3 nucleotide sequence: TGCGCCAGCAGTCAATCGCAGGGACAGGGGGCTATTGGCTACGAGCAGTACGTC. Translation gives CASSQSQGQGAIGYEQYV.

The CDR3 nucleotides are TGTGCCAGCAGTGATGTGGAGACTAGCGGGAGAATGGTAGGCTACGAGCAGTACTTC. This sequence encodes CASSDVETSGRMVGYEQYF. V and J are TRBV2 and TRBJ2-7, with 12 bases lining up with TRBD2. CDR3 length equals 19 residues. Germline V gene sequence: CDR1 SNHLY, CDR2 FYNNEI. With 3 bases clipped from V and 3 bases from J, the junction kept 15 bases outside the gene matches.

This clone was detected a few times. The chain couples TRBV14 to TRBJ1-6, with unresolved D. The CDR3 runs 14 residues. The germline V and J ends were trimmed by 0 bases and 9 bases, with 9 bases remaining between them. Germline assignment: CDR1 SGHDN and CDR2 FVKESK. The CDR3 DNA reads TGTGCCAGCAGCCAAGAATTGGGGTCTTCACCCCTCCACTTT. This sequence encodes CASSQELGSSPLHF.

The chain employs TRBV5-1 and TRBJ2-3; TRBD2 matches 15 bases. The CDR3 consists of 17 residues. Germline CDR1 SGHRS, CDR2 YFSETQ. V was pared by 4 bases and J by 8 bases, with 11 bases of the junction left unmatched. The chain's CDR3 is CASSRGTSGRTVGTQYF. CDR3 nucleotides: TGCGCCAGCAGCAGGGGGACTAGCGGGAGGACTGTAGGTACGCAGTATTTT.

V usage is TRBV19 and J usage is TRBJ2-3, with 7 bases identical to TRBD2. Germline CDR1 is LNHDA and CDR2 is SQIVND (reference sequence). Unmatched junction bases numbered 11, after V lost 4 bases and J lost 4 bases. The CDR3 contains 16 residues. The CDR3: CASSRGGGSGADTQYF. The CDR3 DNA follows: TGTGCCAGTAGTAGGGGCGGCGGGAGTGGGGCAGATACGCAGTATTTT.

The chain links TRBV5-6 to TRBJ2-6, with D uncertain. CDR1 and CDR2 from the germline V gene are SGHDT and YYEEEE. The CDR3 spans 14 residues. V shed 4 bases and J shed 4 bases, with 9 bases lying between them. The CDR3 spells CASSPRWGANVLTF. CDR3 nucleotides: TGTGCCAGCAGCCCGAGGTGGGGGGCCAACGTCCTGACTTTC.

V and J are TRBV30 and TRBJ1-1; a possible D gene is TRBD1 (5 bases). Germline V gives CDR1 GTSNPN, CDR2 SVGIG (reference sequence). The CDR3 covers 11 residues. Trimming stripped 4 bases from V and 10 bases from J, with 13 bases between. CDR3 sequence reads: CAWTQGRGAFF. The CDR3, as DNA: TGTGCCTGGACCCAGGGAAGGGGAGCTTTCTTT. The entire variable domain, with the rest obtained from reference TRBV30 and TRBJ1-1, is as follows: SQTIHQWPATLVQPVGSPLSLECTVEGTSNPNLYWYRQAAGRGLQLLFYSVGIGQISSEVPQNLSASRPQDRQFILSSKKLLLSDSGFYLCAWTQGRGAFFGQGTRLTVV.

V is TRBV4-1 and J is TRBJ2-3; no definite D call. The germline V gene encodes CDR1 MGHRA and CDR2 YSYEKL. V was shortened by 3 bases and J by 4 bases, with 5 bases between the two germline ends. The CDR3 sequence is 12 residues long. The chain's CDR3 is CASSQRADTQYF. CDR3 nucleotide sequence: TGCGCCAGCAGCCAGCGTGCAGATACGCAGTATTTT.

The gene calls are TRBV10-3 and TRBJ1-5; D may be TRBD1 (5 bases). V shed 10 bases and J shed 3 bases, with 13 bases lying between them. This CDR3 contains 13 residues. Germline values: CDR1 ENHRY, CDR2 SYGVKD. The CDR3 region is CATRGSYNQPQHF. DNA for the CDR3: TGTGCCACTCGGGGGAGCTACAATCAGCCCCAGCATTTT.

The chain's CDR3 is CASSSEPTGNYGYTF. In DNA, the CDR3 is TGTGCCAGCAGCTCCGAACCCACAGGGAACTATGGCTACACCTTC. The chain joins TRBV13 to TRBJ1-2, with a tentative D call TRBD1 (6 bases). Germline assignment: CDR1 PRHDT and CDR2 FYEKMQ (reference sequence). The CDR3 covers 15 residues. Trimming pared 4 bases from V and 2 bases from J, leaving 14 bases between.

The CDR3 protein is CASGPGLGGGSYEQYV. DNA for the CDR3: TGTGCCAGCGGACCGGGCTTGGGGGGGGGATCCTACGAGCAGTACGTC. The chain combines TRBV27 with TRBJ2-7; 7 bases align to TRBD2. This CDR3 has 16 amino acids. The germline V gene has CDR1 MNHEY and CDR2 SMNVEV (reference sequence). V was pared by 8 bases and J by 1 base, with 14 bases of the junction left unmatched.

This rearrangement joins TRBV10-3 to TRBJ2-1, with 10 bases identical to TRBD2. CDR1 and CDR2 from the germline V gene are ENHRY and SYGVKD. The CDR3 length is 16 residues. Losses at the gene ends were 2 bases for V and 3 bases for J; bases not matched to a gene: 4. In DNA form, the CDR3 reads TGTGCCATCAGTGAGCCCTCTAGCGGGAGCTACAATGAGCAGTTCTTC. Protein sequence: CAISEPSSGSYNEQFF.

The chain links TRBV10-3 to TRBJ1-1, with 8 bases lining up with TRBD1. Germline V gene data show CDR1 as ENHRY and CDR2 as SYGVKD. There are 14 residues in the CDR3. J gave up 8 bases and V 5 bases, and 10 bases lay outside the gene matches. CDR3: CAISPGQGLGEAFF. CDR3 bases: TGTGCCATCAGTCCTGGACAGGGCCTTGGGGAAGCTTTCTTT.

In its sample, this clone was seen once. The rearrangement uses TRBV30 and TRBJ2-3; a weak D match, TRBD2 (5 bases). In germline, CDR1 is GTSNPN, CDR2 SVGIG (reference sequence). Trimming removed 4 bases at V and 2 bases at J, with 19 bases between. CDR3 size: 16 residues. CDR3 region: CAWKRARDTPTDTQYF. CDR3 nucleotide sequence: TGTGCCTGGAAGAGGGCTAGGGATACACCCACAGATACGCAGTATTTT.

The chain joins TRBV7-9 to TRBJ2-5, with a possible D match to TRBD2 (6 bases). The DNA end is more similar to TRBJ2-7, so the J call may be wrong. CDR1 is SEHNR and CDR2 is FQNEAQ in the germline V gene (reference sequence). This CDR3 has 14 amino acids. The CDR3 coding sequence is TGTGCCAGCAGCTTAATCGGGGGCTCCTACGAGCAGTACTTC. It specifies CASSLIGGSYEQYF.

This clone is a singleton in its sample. The CDR3 here is CASSLWGLGQQNTEAFF. The CDR3 DNA reads TGTGCCAGCAGCTTATGGGGCTTGGGGCAACAGAACACTGAAGCTTTCTTT. The V and J genes are TRBV13 and TRBJ1-1, with D possibly matching TRBD1 (5 bases). V was pared by 2 bases and J by 1 base, with 17 bases between. Germline V gene data show CDR1 as PRHDT and CDR2 as FYEKMQ (reference sequence). The CDR3 covers 17 residues.

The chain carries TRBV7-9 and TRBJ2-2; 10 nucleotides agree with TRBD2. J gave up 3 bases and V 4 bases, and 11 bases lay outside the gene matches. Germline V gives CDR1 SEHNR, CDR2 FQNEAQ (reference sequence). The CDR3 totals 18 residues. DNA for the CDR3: TGTGCCAGCAGCTCCTATGGCCTAGCGGGAGAGTACACCGGGGAGCTGTTTTTT. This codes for CASSSYGLAGEYTGELFF.